Below, 24 T cell receptor beta chains from the same sample are listed, as sequenced in a study of cytomegalovirus exposure and HLA in healthy donors. The study ran its PCR with 60 Vbeta and 13 Jbeta primers. Profiling relied on immunoSEQ multiplex PCR, and the TCRdb table lists in-frame clones only, not all of them. In the table there are roughly 120,000 clones, roughly four fifths of which are singletons. What was sequenced was PBMCs. These receptors were taken from a woman between 18 and 29 years old in good health and CMV-seronegative.

V gene TRBV7-9 combines with J gene TRBJ2-2, with 8 nucleotides matching TRBD2. There are 15 residues in the CDR3. CDR1 and CDR2 (germline): SEHNR, FQNEAQ (reference sequence). Losses at the gene ends were 0 bases for V and 5 bases for J; bases not matched to a gene: 2. CDR3 nucleotides: TGTGCCAGCAGCTTAGCGACTAGCGTAACCGGGGAGCTGTTTTTT. Protein sequence: CASSLATSVTGELFF. The full variable domain, in which reference TRBV7-9 and TRBJ2-2 provide the parts outside the CDR3, is DTGVSQNPRHKITKRGQNVTFRCDPISEHNRLYWYRQTLGQGPEFLTYFQNEAQLEKSRLLSDRFSAERPKGSFSTLEIQRTEQGDSAMYLCASSLATSVTGELFFGEGSRLTVL.

This clone was found once. This chain connects TRBV4-1 to TRBJ2-3, with 10 bases identical to TRBD2. There are 19 residues in the CDR3. V lost 0 bases and J lost 1; bases outside the gene matches: 10. The germline gives CDR1 MGHRA, CDR2 YSYEKL. CDR3 in amino acids: CASSQEVASGSSRTDTQYF. The CDR3 DNA follows: TGCGCCAGCAGCCAAGAAGTAGCTAGCGGGAGTTCTCGCACAGATACGCAGTATTTT.

This clone showed up just a few times. The chain joins TRBV5-1 to TRBJ2-4, with D unclear. Germline V gives CDR1 SGHRS, CDR2 YFSETQ. The CDR3 contains 16 residues. The V gene lost 0 bases and the J gene lost 5 bases, with 15 bases spanning the gap. The CDR3 DNA follows: TGCGCCAGCAGCTTGGCCGCGGCGCCGCCGGAAAACATTCAGTACTTC. It specifies CASSLAAAPPENIQYF.

This clone was picked up a small number of times. This chain links TRBV6-1 with TRBJ2-2; 9 nucleotides line up with TRBD1. V was clipped by 4 bases and J by 12 bases; unmatched bases: 9. CDR3 length: 14 residues. Per germline, CDR1 MNHNS and CDR2 SASEGT. The CDR3 region is CASSVSQGAGKLFF. The CDR3 DNA follows: TGTGCCAGCAGTGTTTCACAGGGGGCTGGGAAGCTGTTTTTT.

The rearrangement links TRBV19 to TRBJ2-3, with 7 positions matching TRBD2. V dropped 6 bases and J dropped 6; count of bases not matched to a gene: 9. Germline V lookup: CDR1 LNHDA, CDR2 SQIVND (reference sequence). The CDR3 totals 14 residues. The CDR3 DNA follows: TGTGCCAGTAGAAAGCGGGAAGATTGGGATACGCAGTATTTT. Its protein product is CASRKREDWDTQYF.

The chain combines TRBV27 with TRBJ1-1, with D perhaps matching TRBD1 (6 bases). The germline gives CDR1 MNHEY, CDR2 SMNVEV (reference sequence). V shed 10 bases and J shed 1 base, with 13 bases lying between them. The CDR3 has 13 residues. This CDR3 reads CATGVGWNTEAFF. DNA for the CDR3: TGTGCCACAGGGGTAGGGTGGAACACTGAAGCTTTCTTT.

The CDR3 loop is CASSTEAGTEAFF. Here the CDR3 DNA reads TGTGCCAGCAGTACGGAGGCGGGGACTGAAGCTTTCTTT. The genes are TRBV2 and TRBJ1-1; no clear D gene. V shed 5 bases and J shed 5 bases, with 12 bases lying between them. Germline CDR1 and CDR2: SNHLY and FYNNEI. The CDR3 loop spans 13 amino acids.

The rearrangement joins TRBV5-1 to TRBJ1-2; the D is unclear. The ends were cut back, 3 bases at V and 0 bases at J, with 12 bases in the middle. Looked up from germline, CDR1 is SGHRS and CDR2 is YFSETQ. This CDR3 region has 15 residues. The CDR3 DNA reads TGCGCCAGCAGCTCTCAGGACGGGACTAACTATGGCTACACCTTC. Translation: CASSSQDGTNYGYTF.

In its sample, this clone was seen once. The chain combines TRBV6-5 with TRBJ2-1; D is perhaps TRBD2 (5 bases). Per the germline V gene, CDR1 is MNHEY and CDR2 is SVGAGI. This CDR3 spans 12 amino acids. Trimming cost V 5 bases and J 7 bases, with 9 bases left between them. CDR3 amino acids: CASSTWRNEQFF. In DNA, the CDR3 is TGTGCCAGCAGTACGTGGAGGAATGAGCAGTTCTTC.

This chain uses TRBV6-5 with TRBJ2-7; D possibly corresponds to TRBD1 (6 bases). The V end was cut by 6 bases, the J end by 1 base, with 13 bases between. The CDR3 is 14 amino acids. CDR1 and CDR2 (germline): MNHEY, SVGAGI. The CDR3 DNA reads as TGTGCCAGCAGGAGGGGGTCAAAATCCTACGAGCAGTACGTC. It specifies CASRRGSKSYEQYV.

The V call is TRBV5-4, the J call TRBJ1-2; D is possibly TRBD1 (5 bases). V was clipped by 1 base and J by 4 bases, with 8 bases between them. Germline CDR1 is SGHNT and CDR2 is YYREEE (reference sequence). CDR3 size: 13 residues. CDR3 sequence reads: CASSLMGGYGYTF. The CDR3 bases are TGTGCCAGCAGCTTGATGGGGGGCTATGGCTACACCTTC.

This chain joins TRBV15 and TRBJ1-4, with unresolved D. V shed 3 bases and J shed 4 bases, with 3 bases lying between them. Germline CDR1 LNHNV, CDR2 YYDKDF (reference sequence). The CDR3 totals 12 residues. CDR3: CATSRSNEKLFF. DNA for the CDR3: TGTGCCACCAGCAGGAGTAATGAAAAACTGTTTTTT.

This sequence joins TRBV18 and TRBJ2-2; TRBD1 might be the D (5 bases). The CDR3 totals 13 residues. Deletions cut 2 bases from V and 4 bases from J, with 5 bases between. CDR1 KGHSH and CDR2 LQKENI come from the germline V gene. Here the CDR3 DNA reads TGTGCCAGCTCACCAGGGGCCACCGGGGAGCTGTTTTTT. Its protein product is CASSPGATGELFF.

V and J are TRBV28 and TRBJ2-7; maybe TRBD2 (5 bases). From germline, CDR1 is MDHEN and CDR2 SYDVKM. Deletions cut 7 bases from V and 3 bases from J, with 7 bases between. The CDR3 totals 11 residues. The CDR3 region has the DNA TGTGCCAGCACGGGGAACTACGAGCAGTACTTC. It encodes CASTGNYEQYF.

DNA of the CDR3: TGTGCCAGCAGCTTAGTCGAGACAGGGGCATTTACGCAGTATTTT. Encoded protein: CASSLVETGAFTQYF. V is TRBV7-8 and J is TRBJ2-3; 8 bases are a match to TRBD1. The J segment lost 8 bases and the V segment lost 1 base, leaving 8 bases of the junction unmatched. This CDR3 spans 15 amino acids. Germline CDR1 and CDR2: SGHVS and FQNEAQ.

CDR3 sequence reads: CASTPLRGSGNTIYF. The CDR3 region has the DNA TGTGCCAGCACCCCCCTACGCGGCTCTGGAAACACCATATATTTT. This chain links TRBV13 with TRBJ1-3; D is uncertain. V lost 7 bases, J lost 0 bases, and 13 bases lay in between. This CDR3 comprises 15 residues. CDR1 is PRHDT, CDR2 FYEKMQ, per germline (reference sequence). Full variable domain (remainder filled in from reference TRBV13 and TRBJ1-3): AAGVIQSPRHLIKEKRETATLKCYPIPRHDTVYWYQQGPGQDPQFLISFYEKMQSDKGSIPDRFSAQQFSDYHSELNMSSLELGDSALYFCASTPLRGSGNTIYFGEGSWLTVV.

This chain uses TRBV28 with TRBJ1-5; 11 nucleotides line up with TRBD1. Trimming took 2 bases from V and 9 from J; bases not matched to a gene: 3. The CDR3 is 14 amino acids. Germline lookup yields CDR1 MDHEN and CDR2 SYDVKM. CDR3: CASSLGQGALPQHF. The CDR3 DNA sequence: TGTGCCAGCAGTTTAGGACAGGGGGCTTTGCCCCAGCATTTT.

The chain joins TRBV9 to TRBJ2-1; 14 nucleotides line up with TRBD2. The trim removed 2 bases at V and 0 bases at J, leaving 7 bases unmatched. Germline V gene data show CDR1 as SGDLS and CDR2 as YYNGEE. The CDR3 totals 19 residues. The DNA of the CDR3 is TGTGCCAGCAGCGTCGGACTAGCGGGGGGCGGGAGCTCCTACAATGAGCAGTTCTTC. Residues: CASSVGLAGGGSSYNEQFF.

This chain links TRBV11-1 with TRBJ2-3, with D possibly being TRBD1 (5 bases). Trimming took off 8 bases at V and 4 bases at J, with 16 bases between the two ends. The germline CDR1 and CDR2 sequences are SGHAT and FQDESV (reference sequence). The CDR3 covers 14 residues. This CDR3 reads CASEQGRAADTQYF. CDR3 DNA sequence: TGTGCCAGCGAGCAGGGCAGAGCCGCAGATACGCAGTATTTT.

The table lists this clone with a count of one. The V and J genes are TRBV6-6 and TRBJ2-7; perhaps TRBD1 as D (5 bases). This CDR3 region has 14 residues. Germline values: CDR1 MNHNY, CDR2 SVGAGI (reference sequence). The V end was cut by 4 bases, the J end by 2 bases, with 12 bases between. Written as DNA, the CDR3 is TGTGCCAGCAGTTTTAGCCAGGGCCCCTACGAGCAGTACGTC. Protein: CASSFSQGPYEQYV.

This chain uses TRBV4-1 with TRBJ2-1; D is unresolved. Deletions cut 2 bases from V and 9 bases from J, with 14 bases between. The CDR3 has 14 amino acids. Per germline, CDR1 MGHRA and CDR2 YSYEKL. In DNA, the CDR3 is TGCGCCAGCAGCCAACCCGACACATTGGGTGAGCAGTTCTTC. Its protein product is CASSQPDTLGEQFF.

The chain combines TRBV7-9 with TRBJ2-2; D gene uncertain. Germline CDR1 reads SEHNR; CDR2 reads FQNEAQ (reference sequence). This CDR3 comprises 14 residues. Trimming left V 1 base short and J 7 bases short, with 10 bases between. CDR3 nucleotide sequence: TGTGCCAGCAGCTTAGATTTATTGCGCGGGGAGCTGTTTTTT. Its translation is CASSLDLLRGELFF.

This CDR3 reads CASSSGTSGRTGELFF. For the CDR3, the DNA is TGCGCCAGCAGCTCCGGGACTAGCGGGAGAACCGGGGAGCTGTTTTTT. This chain connects TRBV5-1 to TRBJ2-2; 14 nucleotides agree with TRBD2. Losses at the gene ends were 3 bases for V and 5 bases for J; bases not matched to a gene: 3. Germline-derived CDR1 and CDR2 are SGHRS and YFSETQ. The CDR3 contains 16 residues.

The chain combines TRBV6-6 with TRBJ2-7, with D tentatively TRBD2 (5 bases). The length of the CDR3 is 16 residues. Germline V lookup: CDR1 MNHNY, CDR2 SVGAGI (reference sequence). The ends were cut back, 2 bases at V and 0 bases at J, with 14 bases in the middle. In DNA form, the CDR3 reads TGTGCCAGCAGTTACGGGTCAGCGGAGCTCTCCTACGAGCAGTACTTC. The encoded protein is CASSYGSAELSYEQYF.